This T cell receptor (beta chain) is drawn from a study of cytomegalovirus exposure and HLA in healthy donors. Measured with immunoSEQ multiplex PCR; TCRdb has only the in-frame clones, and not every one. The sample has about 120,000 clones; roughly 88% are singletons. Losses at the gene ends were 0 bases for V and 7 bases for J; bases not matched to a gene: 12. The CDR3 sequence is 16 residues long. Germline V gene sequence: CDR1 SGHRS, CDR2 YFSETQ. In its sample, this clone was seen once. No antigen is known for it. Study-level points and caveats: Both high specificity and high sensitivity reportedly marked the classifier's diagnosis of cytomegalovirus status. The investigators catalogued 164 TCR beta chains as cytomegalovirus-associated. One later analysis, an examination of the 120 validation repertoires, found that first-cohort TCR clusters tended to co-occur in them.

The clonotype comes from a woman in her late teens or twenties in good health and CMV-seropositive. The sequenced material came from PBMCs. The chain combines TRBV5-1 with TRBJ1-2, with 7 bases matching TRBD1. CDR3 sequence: CASSLGGQLSQGGYTF. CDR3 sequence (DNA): TGCGCCAGCAGCTTGGGGGGACAGTTAAGTCAGGGTGGCTACACCTTC.